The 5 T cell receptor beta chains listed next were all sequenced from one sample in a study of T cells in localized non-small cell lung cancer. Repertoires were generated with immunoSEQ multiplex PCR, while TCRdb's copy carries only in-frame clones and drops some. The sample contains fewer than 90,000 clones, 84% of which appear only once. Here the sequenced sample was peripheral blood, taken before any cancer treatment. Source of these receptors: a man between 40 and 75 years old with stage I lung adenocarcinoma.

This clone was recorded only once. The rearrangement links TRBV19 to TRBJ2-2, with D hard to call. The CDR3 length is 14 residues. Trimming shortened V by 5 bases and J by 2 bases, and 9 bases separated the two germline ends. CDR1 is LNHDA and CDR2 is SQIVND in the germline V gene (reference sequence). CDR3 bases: TGTGCCAGTAGTGTGTCGGTCAACACCGGGGAGCTGTTTTTT. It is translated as CASSVSVNTGELFF.

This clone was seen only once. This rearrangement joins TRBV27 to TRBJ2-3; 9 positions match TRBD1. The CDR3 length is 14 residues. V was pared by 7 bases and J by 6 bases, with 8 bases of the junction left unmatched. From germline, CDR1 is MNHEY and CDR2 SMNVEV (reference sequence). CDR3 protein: CASTTGQGSDTQYF. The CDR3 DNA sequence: TGTGCCAGCACTACGGGACAGGGCTCCGATACGCAGTATTTT.

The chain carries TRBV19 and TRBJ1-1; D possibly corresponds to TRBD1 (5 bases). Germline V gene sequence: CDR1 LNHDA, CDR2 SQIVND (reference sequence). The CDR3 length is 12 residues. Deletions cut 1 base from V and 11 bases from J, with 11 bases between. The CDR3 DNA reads TGTGCCAGTAGTATAGGACAGCAGACGGCTTTCTTT. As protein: CASSIGQQTAFF.

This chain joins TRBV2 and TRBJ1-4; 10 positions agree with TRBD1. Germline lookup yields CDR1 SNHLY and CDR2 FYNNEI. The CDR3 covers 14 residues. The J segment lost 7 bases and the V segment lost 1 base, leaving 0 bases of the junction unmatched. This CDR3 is CASSEGQGAEKLFF. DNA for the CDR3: TGTGCCAGCAGTGAAGGACAGGGGGCTGAAAAACTGTTTTTT. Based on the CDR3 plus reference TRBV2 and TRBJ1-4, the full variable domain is EPEVTQTPSHQVTQMGQEVILRCVPISNHLYFYWYRQILGQKVEFLVSFYNNEISEKSEIFDDQFSVERPDGSNFTLKIRSTKLEDSAMYFCASSEGQGAEKLFFGSGTQLSVL.

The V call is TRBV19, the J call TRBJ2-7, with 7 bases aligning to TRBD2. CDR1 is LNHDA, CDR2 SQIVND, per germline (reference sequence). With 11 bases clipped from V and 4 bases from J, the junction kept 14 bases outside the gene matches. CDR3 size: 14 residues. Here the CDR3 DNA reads TGTGCCGCTGGTGACCCGGGAGGAACATACGAGCAGTACTTC. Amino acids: CAAGDPGGTYEQYF.